This is a list of T cell receptor beta chains from one sample in a study of blood T cell repertoires in COVID-19. TCRdb's table, derived via immunoSEQ multiplex PCR, lists solely in-frame clones and lacks some. Here the sample spans more than 120,000 clones, around 90% being singletons. What was sequenced was peripheral blood. All receptors derive from a woman between 45 and 60 years old with acute or convalescent COVID-19. Both conserved end residues are part of each CDR3. D genes are given only for firm matches. Clone size, where shown, is once, few, many, or a class for clones that have expanded.

J	size	V	D	DNA	CDR3
TRBJ1-2	once	TRBV2	NA	TGTGCCAGCACCCTAGGAGGGGAAATCTATGGCTACACCTTC	CASTLGGEIYGYTF
TRBJ1-5	NA	TRBV12-3/TRBV12-4	NA	TGTGCCACCTCCCAGGGGATTTATCAGCCCCAGCATTTT	CATSQGIYQPQHF
TRBJ2-3	NA	TRBV5-4	NA	TGTGCCAGCAGCTTGGGTAGCAGCACAGATACGCAGTATTTT	CASSLGSSTDTQYF
TRBJ2-3	NA	TRBV6-4	TRBD1	TGTGCCAGCGGAAGGGACAGGTACACAGATACGCAGTATTTT	CASGRDRYTDTQYF
TRBJ1-1	NA	TRBV10-1	NA	TGCGCCAGCAGTGTAACGGGGGAGGGGACTGAAGCTTTCTTT	CASSVTGEGTEAFF
TRBJ1-4	NA	TRBV28	TRBD1	TGTGCCAGCAGTTATGCGACAGGGGGAAGGGGAAAACTGTTTTTT	CASSYATGGRGKLFF
TRBJ1-2	NA	TRBV6-1	NA	TGTGCCAGCAGTGAAGTGACTAACAACTATGGCTACACCTTC	CASSEVTNNYGYTF
TRBJ1-2	NA	TRBV7-9	NA	TGTGCCAGCAGCTTAGACAGAATCTATGGCTACACCTTC	CASSLDRIYGYTF
TRBJ2-1	NA	TRBV20-1	NA	TGCAGTGCTAGTGCCCTAATCTATGAGCAGTTCTTC	CSASALIYEQFF
TRBJ1-5	once	TRBV19	TRBD1	TGTGCCAGTAGGGTGGACAGGGAGAGCAATCAGCCCCAGCATTTT	CASRVDRESNQPQHF
TRBJ2-3	NA	TRBV3-1/TRBV3-2	NA	TGTGCCAGCAGCCAAGACCTTCCTAGCACAGATACGCAGTATTTT	CASSQDLPSTDTQYF
TRBJ1-2	NA	TRBV2	NA	TGTGCCAGCAGTGAGGAGGGGATATATGGCTACACCTTC	CASSEEGIYGYTF
TRBJ2-5	once	TRBV5-1	NA	TGCGCCAGCAGCTTGGAAGGCGACACGAGCCAAGAGACCCAGTACTTC	CASSLEGDTSQETQYF
TRBJ2-1	NA	TRBV18	TRBD2	TGTGCCAGCTCACCACTAGCGGGAGGCGGCAATGAGCAGTTCTTC	CASSPLAGGGNEQFF
TRBJ2-7	once	TRBV3-1/TRBV3-2	TRBD2	TGTGCCAGCAGCCAAGATTCCCTCTGGGATAGCGGGAGGGCTGTCTACGAGCAGTACTTC	CASSQDSLWDSGRAVYEQYF
TRBJ1-3	NA	TRBV5-8	NA	TGTGCCAGCAGCTGGGCAGGGGAATCTGGAAACACCATATATTTT	CASSWAGESGNTIYF
TRBJ2-1	NA	TRBV19	NA	TGTGCCACTACGGAATTCTCAAGGGGGGGCGACTACAATGAGCAGTTCTTC	CATTEFSRGGDYNEQFF
TRBJ1-1	NA	TRBV19	NA	TGTGCCAGTAGTATGTCTAGGGAGACTGAAGCTTTCTTT	CASSMSRETEAFF
TRBJ2-7	NA	TRBV4-1	NA	TGCGCCAGCAGCCAAGCACCAGGTCCTTCCTACGAGCAGTACTTC	CASSQAPGPSYEQYF
TRBJ1-2	NA	TRBV19	TRBD1	TGTGCCAGTAGTATAGGCAGGGGGTCCTATGGCTACACCTTC	CASSIGRGSYGYTF
TRBJ1-5	NA	TRBV2	TRBD1	TGTGCCAGCGAAGCCCTACAGGGGGGTCAGCCCCAGCATTTT	CASEALQGGQPQHF
TRBJ2-7	NA	TRBV12-3/TRBV12-4	NA	TGTGCCAGCAGTAGCTCAACCGGGACAAGGCCCACCTTC	CASSSSTGTRPTF
TRBJ1-2	once	TRBV5-1	NA	TGCGCCAGCAGCTTCGGCCAACTAGAACCCTATGGCTACACCTTC	CASSFGQLEPYGYTF
TRBJ2-7	once	TRBV19	TRBD1	TGTGCCAGTAGTAGACAGGGGATCACCTACGAGCAGTACTTC	CASSRQGITYEQYF
TRBJ1-3	NA	TRBV4-2	NA	TGTGCCAGCAGCCAAGATTTGGGCCTCTCTGGAAACACCATATATTTT	CASSQDLGLSGNTIYF
TRBJ2-3	NA	TRBV4-1	NA	TGCGCCAGCAGCCAAAGGGGGTTTCCAGGGGGCACAGATACGCAGTATTTT	CASSQRGFPGGTDTQYF
TRBJ1-6	NA	TRBV15	NA	TGTGCCACCAGCAGGGTAGATTCACCCCTCCACTTT	CATSRVDSPLHF
TRBJ2-2	NA	TRBV10-3	NA	TGTGCCATCAGCGGACCGCAGGGAAACACCGGGGAGCTGTTTTTT	CAISGPQGNTGELFF
TRBJ2-3	NA	TRBV11-2	TRBD2	TGTGCCAGCAGCTTAGATCTAGCGGGGACCACAGATACGCAGTATTTT	CASSLDLAGTTDTQYF
TRBJ1-5	NA	TRBV27	NA	TGTGCCAGCGGGCAGGGAGGTCAGCCCCAGCATTTT	CASGQGGQPQHF
TRBJ2-7	NA	TRBV7-6	NA	TGTGCCAGCAGCTATACCTCGACAGCACCCTACGAGCAGTACTTC	CASSYTSTAPYEQYF
TRBJ2-2	NA	TRBV11-2	TRBD2	TGTGCCAGCAGCTTAGGGGCTAGCGGGTACACCGGGGAGCTGTTTTTT	CASSLGASGYTGELFF
TRBJ2-1	NA	TRBV10-2	TRBD2	TGCGCCAGCAGTCCCCTAGCGGCCTCCTACAATGAGCAGTTCTTC	CASSPLAASYNEQFF
TRBJ2-7	NA	TRBV20-1	NA	TGCAGTGCTAGTATTCCAGGACACTCCTACGAGCAGTACTTC	CSASIPGHSYEQYF
TRBJ2-7	NA	TRBV27	TRBD1	TGTGCCAGCAGTTTATTAGGGACAGGTGCCTCCTACGAGCAGTACTTC	CASSLLGTGASYEQYF
TRBJ2-3	NA	TRBV5-1	TRBD1	TGCGCCAGCAGCTTGGGGACAGGGGGGGCAGATACGCAGTATTTT	CASSLGTGGADTQYF
TRBJ2-7	NA	TRBV11-2	TRBD1	TGTGCCAGCAGCTTCCCCAGGGCGCAGGGGGACGCGTACTTC	CASSFPRAQGDAYF
TRBJ2-7	NA	TRBV5-1	NA	TGCGCCAGCAGCTTGGTTTGGGGGGATAGCTCCTACGAGCAGTACTTC	CASSLVWGDSSYEQYF
TRBJ2-2	NA	TRBV3-1/TRBV3-2	TRBD2	TGTGCCAGCAGCCGTGGGACTAGCGGGAGAACCGGGGAGCTGTTTTTT	CASSRGTSGRTGELFF
TRBJ2-5	NA	TRBV24-1	NA	TGTGCCACCAGTGACCGCGAAGAGACCCAGTACTTC	CATSDREETQYF
TRBJ2-7	NA	TRBV7-8	NA	TGTGCCAGCAGCTTAACAGGGAGCTCCTACGAGCAGTACTTC	CASSLTGSSYEQYF
TRBJ2-2	NA	TRBV11-3	NA	TGTGCCAGCAGCTTGTCCAGCACCGGGGAGCTGTTTTTT	CASSLSSTGELFF
TRBJ2-6	NA	TRBV19	TRBD1	TGTGCCATCGGACAGGGCAACTCTGGGGCCAACGTCCTGACTTTC	CAIGQGNSGANVLTF